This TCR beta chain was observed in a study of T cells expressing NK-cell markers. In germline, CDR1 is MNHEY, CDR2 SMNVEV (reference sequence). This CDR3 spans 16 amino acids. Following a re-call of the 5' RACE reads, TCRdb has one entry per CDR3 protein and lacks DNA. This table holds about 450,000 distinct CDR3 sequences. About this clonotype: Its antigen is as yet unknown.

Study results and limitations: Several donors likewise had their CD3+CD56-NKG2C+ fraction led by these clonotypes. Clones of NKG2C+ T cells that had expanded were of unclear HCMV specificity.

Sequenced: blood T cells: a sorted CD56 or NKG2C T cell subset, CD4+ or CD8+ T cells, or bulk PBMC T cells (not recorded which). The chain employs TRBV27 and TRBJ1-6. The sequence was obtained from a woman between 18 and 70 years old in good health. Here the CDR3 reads CASRPQDGRGDSPLHF.